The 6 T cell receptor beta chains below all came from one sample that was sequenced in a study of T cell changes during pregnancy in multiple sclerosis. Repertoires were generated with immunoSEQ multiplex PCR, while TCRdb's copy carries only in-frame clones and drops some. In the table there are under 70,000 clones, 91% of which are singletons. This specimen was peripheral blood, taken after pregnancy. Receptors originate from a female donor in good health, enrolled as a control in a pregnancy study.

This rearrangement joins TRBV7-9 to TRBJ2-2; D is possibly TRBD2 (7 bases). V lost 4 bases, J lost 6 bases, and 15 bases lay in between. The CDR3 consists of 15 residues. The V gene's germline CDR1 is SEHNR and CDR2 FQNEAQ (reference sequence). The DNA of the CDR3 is TGTGCCAGCAGCTCCCGGGGGGCCGGAGCCGGGGAGCTGTTTTTT. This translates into CASSSRGAGAGELFF.

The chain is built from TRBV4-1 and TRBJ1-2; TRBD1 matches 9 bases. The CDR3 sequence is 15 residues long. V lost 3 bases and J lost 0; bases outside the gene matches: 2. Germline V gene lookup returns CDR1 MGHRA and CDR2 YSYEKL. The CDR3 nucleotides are TGCGCCAGCAGCCAGAGACAGGGGGCTAACTATGGCTACACCTTC. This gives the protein CASSQRQGANYGYTF.

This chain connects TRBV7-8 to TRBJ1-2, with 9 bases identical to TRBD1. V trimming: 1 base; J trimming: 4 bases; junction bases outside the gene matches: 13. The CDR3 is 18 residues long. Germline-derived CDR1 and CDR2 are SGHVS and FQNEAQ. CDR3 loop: CASSLVPPGQGFTYGYTF. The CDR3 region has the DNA TGTGCCAGCAGCTTAGTGCCCCCGGGACAGGGTTTCACCTATGGCTACACCTTC.

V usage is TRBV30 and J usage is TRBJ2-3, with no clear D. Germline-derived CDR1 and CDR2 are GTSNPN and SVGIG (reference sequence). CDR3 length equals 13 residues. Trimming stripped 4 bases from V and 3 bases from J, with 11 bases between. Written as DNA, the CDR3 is TGTGCCTGGACGGCGGCTTTTACAGATACGCAGTATTTT. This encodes CAWTAAFTDTQYF.

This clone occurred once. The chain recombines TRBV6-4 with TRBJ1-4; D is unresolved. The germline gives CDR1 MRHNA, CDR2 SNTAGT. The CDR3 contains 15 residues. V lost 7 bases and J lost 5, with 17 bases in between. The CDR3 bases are TGTGCCAGCATCTCTGGGCCCCAACAAAATGAAAAACTGTTTTTT. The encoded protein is CASISGPQQNEKLFF.

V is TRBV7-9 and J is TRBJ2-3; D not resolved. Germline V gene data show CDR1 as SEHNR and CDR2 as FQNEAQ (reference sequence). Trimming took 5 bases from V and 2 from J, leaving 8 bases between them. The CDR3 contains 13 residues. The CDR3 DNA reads TGTGCCAGCAGCCCTCCCCTCACAGATACGCAGTATTTT. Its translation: CASSPPLTDTQYF.